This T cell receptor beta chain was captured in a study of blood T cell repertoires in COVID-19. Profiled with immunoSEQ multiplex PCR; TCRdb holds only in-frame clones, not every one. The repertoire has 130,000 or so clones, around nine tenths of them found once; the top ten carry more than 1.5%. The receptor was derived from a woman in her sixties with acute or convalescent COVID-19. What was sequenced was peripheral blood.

DNA for the CDR3: TGCGCCAGCAGCCAAGAAATCGATGAAAAACTGTTTTTT. Its protein is CASSQEIDEKLFF. This rearrangement joins TRBV4-3 to TRBJ1-4, with D unresolved. V was pared by 0 bases and J by 6 bases, with 5 bases between. The germline V gene has CDR1 LGHNA and CDR2 YSLEER. This CDR3 spans 13 amino acids.